These 7 T cell receptor beta chains were sequenced from one sample in a study of blood T cell repertoires in COVID-19. Method: immunoSEQ multiplex PCR; TCRdb's copy keeps in-frame clones and lacks some. The repertoire holds about 210,000 clones, with about 80% as singletons. Sample: peripheral blood. The receptors here all came from a woman in her sixties with COVID-19, enrolled during active disease.

The chain has TRBV28 and TRBJ2-7, with 7 bases aligning to TRBD1. Trimming took 6 bases from V and 3 from J; bases not matched to a gene: 5. Germline V CDR1 and CDR2: MDHEN, SYDVKM. CDR3 length: 13 amino acids. CDR3 in amino acids: CASRSYRGYEQYV. CDR3 DNA sequence: TGTGCCAGCAGGAGTTACAGGGGCTACGAGCAGTACGTC.

This chain connects TRBV13 to TRBJ1-1; the D gene is possibly TRBD1 (5 bases). Germline CDR1 and CDR2: PRHDT and FYEKMQ (reference sequence). The CDR3 loop spans 16 amino acids. V lost 0 bases and J 6 bases, leaving 17 bases between the germline ends. The CDR3 loop is CASSLGYLGGGSEAFF. CDR3 DNA: TGTGCCAGCAGCTTAGGCTATTTGGGCGGGGGATCTGAAGCTTTCTTT.

The chain employs TRBV25-1 and TRBJ2-2; 7 nucleotides line up with TRBD1. The CDR3 runs 15 residues. With V trimmed by 8 bases and J by 7 bases, 13 bases remained unmatched. Germline assignment: CDR1 MGHDK and CDR2 SYGVNS. CDR3 in DNA: TGTGCCAGCTATAGCGAGGGACAGAAACACGGGGAGCTGTTTTTT. Its protein product is CASYSEGQKHGELFF.

The chain employs TRBV7-8 and TRBJ1-1; 9 positions agree with TRBD1. Germline loops: CDR1 SGHVS, CDR2 FQNEAQ. Unmatched junction bases numbered 5, after V lost 5 bases and J lost 1 base. The CDR3 covers 15 residues. CDR3 sequence (DNA): TGTGCCAGCAGCCCCCGGACAGGGGCGAACACTGAAGCTTTCTTT. Residues: CASSPRTGANTEAFF.

V is TRBV6-6 and J is TRBJ2-7, with 9 nucleotides matching TRBD1. The CDR3 contains 17 residues. The germline V gene has CDR1 MNHNY and CDR2 SVGAGI (reference sequence). Trimming removed 5 bases from V and 1 base from J; junction bases left unmatched: 12. CDR3 protein: CASSPLVGTGSSYEQYV. CDR3 DNA sequence: TGTGCCAGCAGTCCATTGGTGGGGACAGGGTCTTCCTACGAGCAGTACGTC.

The rearrangement joins TRBV9 to TRBJ2-1; 7 positions match TRBD2. Looked up from germline, CDR1 is SGDLS and CDR2 is YYNGEE. The length of the CDR3 is 14 residues. The trim removed 0 bases at V and 10 bases at J, leaving 7 bases unmatched. The CDR3 nucleotides are TGTGCCAGCAGCGTAGGGGGACTACCTAACGAGCAGTTCTTC. Its protein is CASSVGGLPNEQFF.

The gene calls are TRBV28 and TRBJ2-5; 8 nucleotides match TRBD2. The CDR3 loop spans 17 amino acids. With V trimmed by 2 bases and J by 2 bases, 10 bases remained unmatched. Germline values: CDR1 MDHEN, CDR2 SYDVKM. The CDR3 bases are TGTGCCAGCAGTTTAGGAAACCTAGCGGGCTCTCAAGAGACCCAGTACTTC. Amino acid sequence: CASSLGNLAGSQETQYF. The variable domain in full, with the rest retrieved from reference TRBV28 and TRBJ2-5, is DVKVTQSSRYLVKRTGEKVFLECVQDMDHENMFWYRQDPGLGLRLIYFSYDVKMKEKGDIPEGYSVSREKKERFSLILESASTNQTSMYLCASSLGNLAGSQETQYFGPGTRLLVL.